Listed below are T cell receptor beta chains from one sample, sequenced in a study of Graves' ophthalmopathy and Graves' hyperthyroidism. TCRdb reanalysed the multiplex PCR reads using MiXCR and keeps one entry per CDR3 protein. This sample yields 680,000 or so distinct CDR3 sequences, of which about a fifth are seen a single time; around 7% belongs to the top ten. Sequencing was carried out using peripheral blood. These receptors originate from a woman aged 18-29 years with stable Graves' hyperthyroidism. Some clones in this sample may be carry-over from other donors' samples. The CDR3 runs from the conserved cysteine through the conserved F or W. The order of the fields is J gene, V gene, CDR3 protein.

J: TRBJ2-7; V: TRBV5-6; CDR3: CASSSLTRGREQYF
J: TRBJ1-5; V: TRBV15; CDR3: CATSRDRSSNQPQHF
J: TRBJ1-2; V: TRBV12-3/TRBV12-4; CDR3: CASRATGTGDYTF
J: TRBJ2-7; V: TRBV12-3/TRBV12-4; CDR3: CASSLDRGLLHEQYF
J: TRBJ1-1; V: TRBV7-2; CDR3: CASSPQTQGYRTFF
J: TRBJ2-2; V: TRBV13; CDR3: CASSPVGQGTGELLF
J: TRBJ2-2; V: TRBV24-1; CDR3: CATSAVGQPRGELFF
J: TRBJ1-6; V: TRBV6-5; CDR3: CASSYGTGNSPLHF
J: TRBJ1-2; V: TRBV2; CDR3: CASSEATGIGGYTF
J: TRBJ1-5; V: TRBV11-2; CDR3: CASSLVRGGGNQPQHF
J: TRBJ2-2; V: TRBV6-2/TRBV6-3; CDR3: CASQGPHTNTGELFF
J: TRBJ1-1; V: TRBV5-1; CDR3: CASSPRARAMNTEAFF
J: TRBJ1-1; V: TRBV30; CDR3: CAWRVQLNTEAFF
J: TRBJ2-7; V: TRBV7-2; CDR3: CASSLVLADYEQYF
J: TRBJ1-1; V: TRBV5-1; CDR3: CASTRSRRADTEAFF
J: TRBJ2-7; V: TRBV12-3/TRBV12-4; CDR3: CASRVRGFRDKQYF
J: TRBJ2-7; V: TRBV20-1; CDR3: CSANSRTGAYEQYF
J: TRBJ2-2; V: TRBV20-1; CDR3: CSARPGWTGELFF
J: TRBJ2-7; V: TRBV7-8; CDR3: CASSPTHEGSEQYF
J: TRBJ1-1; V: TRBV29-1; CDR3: CSLEKGRSAEAFF
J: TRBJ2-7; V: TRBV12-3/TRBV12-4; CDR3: CASSSSVQAPYEQYF
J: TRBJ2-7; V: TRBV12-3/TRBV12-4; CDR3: CASSFVRKEQYF
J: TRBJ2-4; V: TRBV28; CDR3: CASSLGIAGGENIQYF
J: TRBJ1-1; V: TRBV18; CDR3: CASSPPNKGEAFF
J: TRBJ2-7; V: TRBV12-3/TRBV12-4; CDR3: CASSVGDRRLDEQYF
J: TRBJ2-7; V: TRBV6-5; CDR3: CASSSPGQGVSSYEQYF
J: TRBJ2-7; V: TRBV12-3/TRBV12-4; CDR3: CASSGTTGEQYF
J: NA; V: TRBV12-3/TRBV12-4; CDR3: CASSRTGGTGEAFF
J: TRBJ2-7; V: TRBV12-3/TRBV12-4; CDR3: CASSFNRGQRSYEQYF
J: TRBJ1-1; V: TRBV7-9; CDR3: CASSLDPGGEAFF
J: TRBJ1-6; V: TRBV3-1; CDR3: CASSHYRGAGNSPLHF
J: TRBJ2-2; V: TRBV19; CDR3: CASSSRTGTGELFF
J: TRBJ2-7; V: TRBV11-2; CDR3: CASSLGKPLDEQYF
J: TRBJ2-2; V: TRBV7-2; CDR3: CASSATGTGELFF
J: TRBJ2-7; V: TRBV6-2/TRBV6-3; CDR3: CASASGTGDVGEQYF
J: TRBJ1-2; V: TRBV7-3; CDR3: CASSMGGTGVDYGYTF
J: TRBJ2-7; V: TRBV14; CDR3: CASSQDGDYEQYF
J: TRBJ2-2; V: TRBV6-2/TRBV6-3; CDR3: CASSRLTSPPGTGELFF
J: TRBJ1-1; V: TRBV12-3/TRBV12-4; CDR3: CASSPQDTAGGTEAFF
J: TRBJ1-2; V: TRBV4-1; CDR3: CASSPWDTKYGYTF
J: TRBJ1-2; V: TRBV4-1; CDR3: CASSQDEMNYGYTF
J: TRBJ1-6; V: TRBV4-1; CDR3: CASSHRRESSYNSPLHF
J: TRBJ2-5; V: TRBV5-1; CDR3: CAGSRGREMIETQYF
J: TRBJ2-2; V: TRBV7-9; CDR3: CASSLDAGETGELFF
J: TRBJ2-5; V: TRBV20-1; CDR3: CSARPWRRAPRGETQYF
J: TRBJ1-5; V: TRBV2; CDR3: CASRGTERGQPQHF
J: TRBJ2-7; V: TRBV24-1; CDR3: CATSSNGRGEQYF
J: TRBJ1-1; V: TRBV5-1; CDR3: CASSFGGSGTEAFF
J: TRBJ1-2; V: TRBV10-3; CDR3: CAISGKPGEANYGYTF
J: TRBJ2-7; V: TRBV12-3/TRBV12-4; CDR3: CASSSTRPVYEQYF
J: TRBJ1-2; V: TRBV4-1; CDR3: CASSHLWTGSYGYTF
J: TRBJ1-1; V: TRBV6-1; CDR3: CASSETGGDTEAFF